The T cell receptor (beta chain) under discussion was sequenced for a study of T cell responses to AZD1222 COVID-19 vaccine. About the study: Analyses pooled second doses at about 4 or about 12 weeks.

With respect to this clone: The target antigen is unknown.

Study results and limitations: As reported, nearly half of all spike-specific TCRs target variant regions that are unmutated. Across the whole spike, CD4 TCRs peaked at regions 160-218 and 743-854. Baseline testing showed seropositivity in only five to seven AZD1222 recipients.

The CDR3 is 14 amino acids. Germline V gene sequence: CDR1 SGHRS, CDR2 YFSETQ. Trimming removed 2 bases from V and 1 base from J, with 9 bases in between. Sequencing used immunoSEQ multiplex PCR; TCRdb keeps in-frame clones, though not all of them. The sample includes 100,000 to 150,000 clones, 75% to 90% of them seen just once. This chain connects TRBV5-1 to TRBJ1-2, with a possible D match to TRBD1 (6 bases). The receptor was isolated from an adult in good health. Sequenced here: peripheral blood, sampled on day 0 of AZD1222 vaccination. DNA of the CDR3: TGCGCCAGCAGCTTTGACAGGAATAACTATGGCTACACCTTC. Encoded protein: CASSFDRNNYGYTF.